This T cell receptor (beta chain) is from a study of a mutant IDH1 vaccine in newly diagnosed glioma. Study details: Treated patients had a mean age of about 38 years and a roughly 60% male, roughly 40% female split.

A remark on this clone: What it binds is not known.

Time point defined: week 23, last vaccination. Topical imiquimod accompanied each vaccine dose, which consisted of 300 ug of mutant IDH1 20-mer peptide. Every donor had a new WHO grade 3 or 4 astrocytoma that was IDH1-mutant, with loss of nuclear ATRX. Using immunoSEQ multiplex PCR, the repertoire was profiled, and TCRdb retains in-frame clones only, with some absent. Of about 56,000 clones listed, over 80% are singletons. This TCR was sampled from a middle-aged man with glioma. Specimen: PBMCs, collected from a glioma patient whose treatment included an IDH1 peptide vaccine.

DNA of the CDR3: TGTGCCAGGGGCGCCAGATTCTATGGCTACACCTTC. The encoded protein is CARGARFYGYTF. The J gene is TRBJ1-2, the V gene TRBV5-3; D remains ambiguous. Being an ORF, TRBV5-3 has a function that is uncertain. V was trimmed by 8 bases and J by 4 bases, leaving 12 bases between them. The CDR3 sequence is 12 residues long.